Ten or more counts support the clone carrying this T cell receptor (beta chain). Its target is not known. This sample was taken from a study of blood T cells in healthy people across ages. Study-level points and caveats: TCR beta diversity per million T cells fell roughly linearly with age. There was a strong correlation between TCR beta diversity and naive T cell percentage. Using unsorted PBMCs precluded a conclusive naive versus antigen-experienced comparison. Unknown donor CMV status possibly confounded expanded clonotype changes.

The authors ran a second PCR of 7 to 11 cycles using a sample-barcoded 5' primer and a J-beta primer mix. TCRdb reprocessed the 5' RACE reads via MiXCR and lists one record per CDR3 protein. The sample records around 650,000 distinct CDR3 sequences, 32% being singletons. In germline, CDR1 is SGHRS, CDR2 YFSETQ. The CDR3 covers 17 residues. V dropped 0 bases and J dropped 5 bases, with 20 bases sitting between them. The clonotype comes from a woman aged 80 or older in good health. Sequenced material: blood. The genes are TRBV5-1 and TRBJ2-5, with D uncertain. The CDR3 sequence: CASSLGLGGYSWETQYF. In DNA, the CDR3 is TGCGCCAGCAGCTTGGGTCTAGGTGGCTACTCCTGGGAGACCCAGTACTTC.